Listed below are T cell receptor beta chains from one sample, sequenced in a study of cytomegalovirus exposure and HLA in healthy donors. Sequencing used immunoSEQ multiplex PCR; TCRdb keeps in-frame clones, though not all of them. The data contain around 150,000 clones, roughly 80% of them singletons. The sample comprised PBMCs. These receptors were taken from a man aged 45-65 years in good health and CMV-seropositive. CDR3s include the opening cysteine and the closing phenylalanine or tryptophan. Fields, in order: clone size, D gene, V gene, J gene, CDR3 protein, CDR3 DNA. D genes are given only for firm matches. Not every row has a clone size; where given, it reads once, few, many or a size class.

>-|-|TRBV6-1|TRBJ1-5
CASSEGGGNQPQHF
TGTGCCAGCAGTGAAGGGGGGGGCAATCAGCCCCAGCATTTT
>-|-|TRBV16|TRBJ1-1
CASSPPRGKMNTEAFF
TGTGCCAGCAGCCCCCCCAGGGGAAAAATGAACACTGAAGCTTTCTTT
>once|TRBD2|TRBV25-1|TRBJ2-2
CASSEYGGGSTGELFF
TGTGCCAGCAGTGAATACGGGGGGGGGAGCACCGGGGAGCTGTTTTTT
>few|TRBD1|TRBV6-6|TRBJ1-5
CASSFDRGGGNQPQHF
TGTGCCAGCAGTTTTGACAGGGGGGGAGGCAATCAGCCCCAGCATTTT
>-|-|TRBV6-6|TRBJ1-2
CASSLHRDGYTF
TGTGCCAGCAGTTTGCACAGAGATGGCTACACCTTC
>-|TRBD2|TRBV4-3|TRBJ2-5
CASSQDLETSGGETQYF
TGCGCCAGCAGCCAAGATCTGGAGACTAGCGGCGGGGAGACCCAGTACTTC
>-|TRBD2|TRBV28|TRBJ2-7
CASSPPGGAYEQYF
TGTGCCAGCAGTCCTCCCGGGGGGGCCTACGAGCAGTACTTC
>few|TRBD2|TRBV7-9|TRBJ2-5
CASSLDGRGGETQYF
TGTGCCAGCAGCTTAGACGGGAGGGGCGGAGAGACCCAGTACTTC
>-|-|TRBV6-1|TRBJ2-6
CASTPLGGKANVLTF
TGTGCCAGCACTCCCCTGGGGGGTAAGGCCAACGTCCTGACTTTC
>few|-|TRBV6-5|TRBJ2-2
CASSYYRVDTGELFF
TGTGCCAGCAGTTACTACAGGGTAGATACCGGGGAGCTGTTTTTT
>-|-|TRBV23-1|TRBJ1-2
CASSHVKMGCGQPSYGYTF
TGCGCCAGCAGTCACGTAAAAATGGGATGTGGACAGCCCTCCTATGGCTACACCTTC
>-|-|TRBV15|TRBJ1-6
CATSREPQGHEPLHF
TGTGCCACCAGCAGGGAGCCCCAGGGGCATGAACCCCTCCACTTT
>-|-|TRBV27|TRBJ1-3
CASSPYPRGGAGNTIYF
TGTGCCAGCAGTCCATATCCACGGGGGGGAGCTGGAAACACCATATATTTT
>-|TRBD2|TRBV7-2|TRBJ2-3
CASSLEGLAGGTDTQYF
TGTGCCAGCAGCTTAGAGGGACTAGCGGGGGGCACAGATACGCAGTATTTT
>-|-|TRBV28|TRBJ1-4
CASSLTGVREKLFF
TGTGCCAGCAGTTTAACCGGGGTTAGGGAAAAACTGTTTTTT
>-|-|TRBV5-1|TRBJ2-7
CASSLDRSYEQYF
TGCGCCAGCAGTCTTGACAGGTCCTACGAGCAGTACTTC
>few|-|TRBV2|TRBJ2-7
CASSPNNPNEQYF
TGTGCCAGCAGTCCGAATAATCCTAACGAGCAGTACTTC
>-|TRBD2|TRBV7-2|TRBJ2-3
CASSLALRLAGRADTQYF
TGTGCCAGCAGCTTAGCCTTGAGGCTAGCGGGGAGGGCAGATACGCAGTATTTT
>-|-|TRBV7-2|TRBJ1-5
CASSDFNQPQHF
TGTGCCAGCAGCGACTTCAATCAGCCCCAGCATTTT
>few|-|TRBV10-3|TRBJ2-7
CAISESKMRSSYEQYF
TGTGCCATCAGTGAGTCCAAGATGAGAAGCTCCTACGAGCAGTACTTC
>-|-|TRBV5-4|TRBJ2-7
CASSTGTRATRQYF
TGTGCCAGCAGCACTGGGACAAGAGCTACGAGGCAGTACTTC
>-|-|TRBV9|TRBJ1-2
CASSPTSGEYVYYGYTF
TGTGCCAGCAGCCCTACTAGTGGGGAGTATGTTTACTATGGCTACACCTTC
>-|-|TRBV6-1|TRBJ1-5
CASSGNSLSNQPQHF
TGTGCCAGCAGTGGCAACAGTCTTAGCAATCAGCCCCAGCATTTT
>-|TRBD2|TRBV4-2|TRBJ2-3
CASSPRLATDTQYF
TGTGCCAGCAGCCCCCGACTAGCTACAGATACGCAGTATTTT
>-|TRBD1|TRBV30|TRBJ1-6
CAWTRGPSGSYNSPLHF
TGTGCCTGGACCAGGGGGCCTTCTGGCTCCTATAATTCACCCCTCCACTTT
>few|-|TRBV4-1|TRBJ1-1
CASSQDLRNTEAFF
TGCGCCAGCAGCCAAGATCTCAGGAACACTGAAGCTTTCTTT
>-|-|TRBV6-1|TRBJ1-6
CASSVASQYSPLHF
TGTGCCAGCAGTGTGGCTTCTCAGTATTCACCCCTCCACTTT
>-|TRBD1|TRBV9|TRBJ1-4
CASSVGGGQGGEKLFF
TGTGCCAGCAGCGTAGGCGGGGGACAGGGCGGTGAAAAACTGTTTTTT
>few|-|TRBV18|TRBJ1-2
CASSPVRQGNYGYTF
TGTGCCAGCTCACCAGTTCGGCAGGGGAACTATGGCTACACCTTC
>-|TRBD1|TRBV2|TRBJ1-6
CASGIQGVRNSPLHF
TGTGCCAGCGGAATACAGGGGGTTCGAAATTCACCCCTCCACTTT
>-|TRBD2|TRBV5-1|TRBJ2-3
CASSDSSGGRRDTQYF
TGCGCCAGCAGCGATTCTAGCGGGGGGAGACGAGATACGCAGTATTTT
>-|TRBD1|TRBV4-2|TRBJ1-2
CASSQDRRGPLDGYTF
TGTGCCAGCAGCCAAGATCGCAGGGGGCCCCTTGATGGCTACACCTTC
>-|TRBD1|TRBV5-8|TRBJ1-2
CASSIYSGQGFFNYGYTF
TGTGCCAGCAGCATCTATTCGGGACAGGGGTTTTTTAACTATGGCTACACCTTC
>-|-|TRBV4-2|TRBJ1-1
CASSQQLAFF
TGTGCCAGCAGCCAACAACTAGCTTTCTTT
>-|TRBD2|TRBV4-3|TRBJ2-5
CASSQDRGRGKETQYF
TGCGCCAGCAGCCAAGATCGAGGGCGGGGGAAAGAGACCCAGTACTTC
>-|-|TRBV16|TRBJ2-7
CAGSLYPEDTSYEQYF
TGTGCCGGCAGCCTTTATCCCGAGGACACATCCTACGAGCAGTACTTC
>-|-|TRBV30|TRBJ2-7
CAWDGNYEQYF
TGTGCCTGGGACGGTAACTACGAGCAGTACTTC
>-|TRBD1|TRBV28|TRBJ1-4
CASTIPSGGGEKLFF
TGTGCCAGCACCATCCCTTCAGGGGGTGGGGAAAAACTGTTTTTT
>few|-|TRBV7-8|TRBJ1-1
CASSLSRINTEAFF
TGTGCCAGCAGCTTAAGCAGGATTAACACTGAAGCTTTCTTT
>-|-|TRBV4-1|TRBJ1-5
CASSQVGEQPQHF
TGCGCCAGCAGCCAAGTGGGCGAGCAGCCCCAGCATTTT
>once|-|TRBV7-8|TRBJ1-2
CASSLGGTGDGYTF
TGTGCCAGCAGCTTAGGCGGGACGGGGGACGGCTACACCTTC
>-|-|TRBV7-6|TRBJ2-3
CASSLDRRRGSADTQYF
TGTGCCAGCAGCTTAGATCGTCGCAGGGGAAGTGCAGATACGCAGTATTTT
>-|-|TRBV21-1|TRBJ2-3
CASSVAIPDTQYF
TGTGCCAGCAGCGTTGCGATACCAGATACGCAGTATTTT
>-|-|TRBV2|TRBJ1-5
CASSGESVEPQHF
TGTGCCAGCAGTGGGGAGAGTGTGGAGCCCCAGCATTTT
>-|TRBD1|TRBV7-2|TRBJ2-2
CASSLFFRIQGNGELFF
TGTGCCAGCAGCTTATTTTTCCGTATACAGGGGAACGGGGAGCTGTTTTTT
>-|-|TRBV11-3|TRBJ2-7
CASSPGIGYEQYF
TGTGCCAGCAGCCCGGGGATAGGCTACGAGCAGTACTTC
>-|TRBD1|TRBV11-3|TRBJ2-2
CASSPGQGGTGELFF
TGTGCCAGCAGCCCTGGACAGGGAGGCACCGGGGAGCTGTTTTTT
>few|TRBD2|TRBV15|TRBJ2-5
CATSPIAGGVETQYF
TGTGCCACCAGTCCCATTGCGGGGGGGGTAGAGACCCAGTACTTC
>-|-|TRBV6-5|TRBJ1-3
CASSYSGGGSGNTIYF
TGTGCCAGCAGTTACTCTGGGGGGGGCTCTGGAAACACCATATATTTT
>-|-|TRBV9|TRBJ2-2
CASSAGPTGYGTGELFF
TGTGCCAGCAGCGCCGGACCAACAGGGTATGGTACCGGGGAGCTGTTTTTT
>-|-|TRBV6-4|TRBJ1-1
CASSVRGNTEAFF
TGTGCCAGCAGTGTCAGGGGGAACACTGAAGCTTTCTTT